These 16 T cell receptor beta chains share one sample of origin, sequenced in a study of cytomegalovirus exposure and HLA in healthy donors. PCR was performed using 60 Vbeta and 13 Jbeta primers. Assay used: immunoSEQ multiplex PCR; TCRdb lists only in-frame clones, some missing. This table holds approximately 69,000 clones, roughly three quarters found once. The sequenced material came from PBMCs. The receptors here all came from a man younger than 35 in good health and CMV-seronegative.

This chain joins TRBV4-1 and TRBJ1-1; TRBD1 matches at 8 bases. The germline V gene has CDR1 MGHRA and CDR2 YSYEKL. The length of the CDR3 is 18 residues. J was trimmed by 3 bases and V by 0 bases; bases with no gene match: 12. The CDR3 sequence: CASSQEYRGAAVYTEAFF. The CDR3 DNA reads TGCGCCAGCAGCCAAGAATACAGGGGGGCGGCGGTGTACACTGAAGCTTTCTTT.

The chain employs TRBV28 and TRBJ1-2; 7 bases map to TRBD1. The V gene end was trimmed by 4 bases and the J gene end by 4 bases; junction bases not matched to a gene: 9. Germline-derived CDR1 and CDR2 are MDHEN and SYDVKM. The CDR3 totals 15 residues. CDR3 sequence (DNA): TGTGCCAGCAGTTCGCTACAGGGGTGGGTCTATGGCTACACCTTC. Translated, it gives CASSSLQGWVYGYTF.

CDR3 nucleotide sequence: TGCGCCAGCAGCTTACAGGACAGGGGGCGGAGAGAGACCCAGTACTTC. Amino acid sequence: CASSLQDRGRRETQYF. The chain is built from TRBV5-1 and TRBJ2-5; 11 nucleotides agree with TRBD1. The germline V gene has CDR1 SGHRS and CDR2 YFSETQ. The CDR3 has 16 amino acids. V was clipped by 2 bases and J by 4 bases; unmatched bases: 7.

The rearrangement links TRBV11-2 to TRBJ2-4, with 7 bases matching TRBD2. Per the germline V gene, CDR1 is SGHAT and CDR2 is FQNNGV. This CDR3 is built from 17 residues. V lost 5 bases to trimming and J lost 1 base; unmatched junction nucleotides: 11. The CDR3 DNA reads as TGTGCCAGCAGCCTCCGGGCGCTAGCGGACGCCAAAAACATTCAGTACTTC. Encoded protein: CASSLRALADAKNIQYF.

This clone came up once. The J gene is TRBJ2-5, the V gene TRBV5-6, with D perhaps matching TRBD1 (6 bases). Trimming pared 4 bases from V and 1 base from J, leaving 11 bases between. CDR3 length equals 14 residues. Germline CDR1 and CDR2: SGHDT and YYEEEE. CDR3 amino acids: CASSKTGVQETQYF. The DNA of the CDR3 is TGTGCCAGCAGCAAGACAGGAGTCCAAGAGACCCAGTACTTC.

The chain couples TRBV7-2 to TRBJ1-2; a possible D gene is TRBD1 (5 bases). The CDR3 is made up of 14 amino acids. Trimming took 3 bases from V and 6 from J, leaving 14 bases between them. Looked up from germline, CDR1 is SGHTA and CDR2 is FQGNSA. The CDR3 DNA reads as TGTGCCAGCAGCTTGGAGGGGCCTGGGGATGGCTACACCTTC. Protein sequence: CASSLEGPGDGYTF.

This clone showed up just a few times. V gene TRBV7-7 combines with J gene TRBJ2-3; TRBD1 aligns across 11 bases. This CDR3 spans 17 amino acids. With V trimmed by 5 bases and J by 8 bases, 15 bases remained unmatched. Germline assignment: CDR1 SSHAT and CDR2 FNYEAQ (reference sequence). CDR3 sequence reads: CASSAPDRGPPLGTQYF. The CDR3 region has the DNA TGTGCCAGCAGCGCACCGGACAGGGGGCCCCCATTAGGTACGCAGTATTTT.

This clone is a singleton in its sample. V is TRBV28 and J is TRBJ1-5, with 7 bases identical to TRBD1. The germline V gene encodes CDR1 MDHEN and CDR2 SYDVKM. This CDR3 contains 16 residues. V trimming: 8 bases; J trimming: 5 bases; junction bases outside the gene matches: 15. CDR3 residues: CASPPTGAGEYQPQHF. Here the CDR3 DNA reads TGTGCCAGCCCCCCCACAGGGGCTGGTGAGTATCAGCCCCAGCATTTT.

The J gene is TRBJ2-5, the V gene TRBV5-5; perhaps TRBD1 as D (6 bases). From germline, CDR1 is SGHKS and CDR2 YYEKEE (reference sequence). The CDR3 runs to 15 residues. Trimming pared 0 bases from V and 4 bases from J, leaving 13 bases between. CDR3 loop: CASSLVQQGGETQYF. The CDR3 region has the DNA TGTGCCAGCAGCTTGGTCCAACAGGGCGGAGAGACCCAGTACTTC.

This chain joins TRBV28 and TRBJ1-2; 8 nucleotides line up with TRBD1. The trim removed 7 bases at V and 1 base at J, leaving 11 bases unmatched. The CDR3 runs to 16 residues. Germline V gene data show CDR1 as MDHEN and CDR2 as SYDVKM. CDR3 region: CASMKPGQALNYGYTF. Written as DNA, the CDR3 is TGTGCCAGCATGAAGCCGGGACAGGCCCTTAACTATGGCTACACCTTC.

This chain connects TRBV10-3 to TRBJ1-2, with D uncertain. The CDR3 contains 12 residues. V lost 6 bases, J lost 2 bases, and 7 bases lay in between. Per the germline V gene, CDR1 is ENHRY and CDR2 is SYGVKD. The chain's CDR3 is CAIRPGNYGYTF. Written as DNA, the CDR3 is TGTGCCATCAGGCCGGGAAACTATGGCTACACCTTC.

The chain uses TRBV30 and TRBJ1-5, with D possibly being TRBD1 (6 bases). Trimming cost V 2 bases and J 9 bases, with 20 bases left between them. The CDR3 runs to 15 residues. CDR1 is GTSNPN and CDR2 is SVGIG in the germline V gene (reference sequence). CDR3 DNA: TGTGCCTGGAGTACGGGACACGATGGGAGTAGGCCCCAGCATTTT. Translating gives CAWSTGHDGSRPQHF.

CDR3 loop: CASSPQQGYGNQPQHF. CDR3 nucleotides: TGTGCCAGCTCACCCCAACAGGGTTATGGCAATCAGCCCCAGCATTTT. This sequence joins TRBV18 and TRBJ1-5; a possible D gene is TRBD1 (6 bases). CDR3 length: 16 residues. Trimming stripped 3 bases from V and 2 bases from J, with 14 bases between. CDR1 is KGHSH, CDR2 LQKENI, per germline.

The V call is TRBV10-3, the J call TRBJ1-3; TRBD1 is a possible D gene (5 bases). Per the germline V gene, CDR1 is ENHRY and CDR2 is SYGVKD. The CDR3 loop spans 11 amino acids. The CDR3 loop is CLSRDGNTIYF. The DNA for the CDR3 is TGTTTAAGCAGGGATGGAAACACCATATATTTT.

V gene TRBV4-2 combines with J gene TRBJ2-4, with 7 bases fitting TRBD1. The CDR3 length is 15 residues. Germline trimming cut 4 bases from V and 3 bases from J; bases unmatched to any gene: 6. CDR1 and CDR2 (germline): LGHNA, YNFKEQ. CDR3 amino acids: CASSLLTGIKNIQYF. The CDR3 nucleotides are TGTGCCAGCAGCCTACTGACAGGGATCAAAAACATTCAGTACTTC.

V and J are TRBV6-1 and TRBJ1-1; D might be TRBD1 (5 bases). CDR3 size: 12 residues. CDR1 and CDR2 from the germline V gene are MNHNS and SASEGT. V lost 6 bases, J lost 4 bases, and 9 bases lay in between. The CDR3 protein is CASRAGFTEAFF. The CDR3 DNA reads TGTGCCAGCAGGGCAGGGTTCACTGAAGCTTTCTTT.